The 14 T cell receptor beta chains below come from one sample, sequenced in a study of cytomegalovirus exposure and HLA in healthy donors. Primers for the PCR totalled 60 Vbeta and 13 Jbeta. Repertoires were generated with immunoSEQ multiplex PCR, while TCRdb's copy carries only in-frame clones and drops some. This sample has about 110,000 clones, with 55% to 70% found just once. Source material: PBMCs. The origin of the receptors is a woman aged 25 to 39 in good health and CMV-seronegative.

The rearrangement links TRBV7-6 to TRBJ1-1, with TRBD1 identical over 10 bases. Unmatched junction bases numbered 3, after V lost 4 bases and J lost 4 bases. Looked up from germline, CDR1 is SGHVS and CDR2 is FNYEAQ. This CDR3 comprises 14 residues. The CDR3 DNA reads TGTGCCAGCAGCTCTCGGACAGGGGGCACTGAAGCTTTCTTT. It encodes CASSSRTGGTEAFF.

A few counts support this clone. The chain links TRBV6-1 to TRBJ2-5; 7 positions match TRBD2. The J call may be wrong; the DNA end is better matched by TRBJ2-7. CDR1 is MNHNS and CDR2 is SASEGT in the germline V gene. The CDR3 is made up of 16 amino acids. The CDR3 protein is CASSGGDGTKDYEQYF. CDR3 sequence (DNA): TGTGCCAGCAGTGGAGGGGACGGGACTAAAGACTACGAGCAGTACTTC.

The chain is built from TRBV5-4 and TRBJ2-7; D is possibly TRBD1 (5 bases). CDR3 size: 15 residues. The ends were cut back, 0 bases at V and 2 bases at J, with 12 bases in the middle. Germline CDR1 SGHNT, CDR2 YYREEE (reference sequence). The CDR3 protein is CASSLESGPAYEQYF. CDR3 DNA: TGTGCCAGCAGCTTGGAATCAGGGCCGGCCTACGAGCAGTACTTC.

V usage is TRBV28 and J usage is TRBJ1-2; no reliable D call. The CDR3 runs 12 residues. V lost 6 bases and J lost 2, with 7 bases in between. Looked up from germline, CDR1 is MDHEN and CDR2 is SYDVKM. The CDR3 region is CASRGLNYGYTF. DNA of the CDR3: TGTGCCAGCAGGGGCCTAAACTATGGCTACACCTTC.

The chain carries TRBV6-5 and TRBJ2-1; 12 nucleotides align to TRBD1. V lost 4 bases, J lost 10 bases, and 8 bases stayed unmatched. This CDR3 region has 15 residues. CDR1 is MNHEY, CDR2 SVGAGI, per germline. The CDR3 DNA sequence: TGTGCCAGCAGTTCTGGGACAGGGGGCCGATGGGAGCAGTTCTTC. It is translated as CASSSGTGGRWEQFF.

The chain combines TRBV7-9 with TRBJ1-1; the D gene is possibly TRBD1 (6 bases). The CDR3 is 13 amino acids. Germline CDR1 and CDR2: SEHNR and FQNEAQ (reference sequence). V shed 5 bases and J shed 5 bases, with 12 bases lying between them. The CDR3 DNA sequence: TGTGCCAGCAGCCGGACAGAGGGAACTGAAGCTTTCTTT. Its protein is CASSRTEGTEAFF. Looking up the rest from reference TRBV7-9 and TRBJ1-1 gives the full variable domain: DTGVSQNPRHKITKRGQNVTFRCDPISEHNRLYWYRQTLGQGPEFLTYFQNEAQLEKSRLLSDRFSAERPKGSFSTLEIQRTEQGDSAMYLCASSRTEGTEAFFGQGTRLTVV.

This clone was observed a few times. In nucleotides, the CDR3 is TGCGCCAGCAGCCCCCGGGTTAGGACAGGGCACACTGAAGCTTTCTTT. Residues: CASSPRVRTGHTEAFF. The J gene is TRBJ1-1, the V gene TRBV5-1; 8 nucleotides match TRBD1. J lost 3 bases, V lost 4 bases, and 11 bases had no gene match. The CDR3 has 16 residues. The V gene's germline CDR1 is SGHRS and CDR2 YFSETQ.

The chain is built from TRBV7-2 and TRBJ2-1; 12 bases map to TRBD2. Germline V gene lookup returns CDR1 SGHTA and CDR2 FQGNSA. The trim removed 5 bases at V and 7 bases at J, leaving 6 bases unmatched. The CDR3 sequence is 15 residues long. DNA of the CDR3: TGTGCCAGCAGCCGGACTAGCGGGACCGCGAATGAGCAGTTCTTC. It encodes CASSRTSGTANEQFF.

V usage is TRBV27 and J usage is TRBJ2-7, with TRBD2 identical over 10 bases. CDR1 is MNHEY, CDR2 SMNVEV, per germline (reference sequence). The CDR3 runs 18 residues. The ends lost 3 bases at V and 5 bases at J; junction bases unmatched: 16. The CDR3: CASSLHPEEREGLNEQYF. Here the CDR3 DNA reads TGTGCCAGCAGTTTGCACCCCGAGGAGCGGGAGGGCCTCAACGAGCAGTACTTC.

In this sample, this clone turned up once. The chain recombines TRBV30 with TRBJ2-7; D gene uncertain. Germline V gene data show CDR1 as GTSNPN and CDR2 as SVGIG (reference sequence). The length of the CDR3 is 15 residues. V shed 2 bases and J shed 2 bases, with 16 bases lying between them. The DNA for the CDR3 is TGTGCCTGGAGTCGTCTTGAGCGCCTAGCCTACGAGCAGTACTTC. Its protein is CAWSRLERLAYEQYF.

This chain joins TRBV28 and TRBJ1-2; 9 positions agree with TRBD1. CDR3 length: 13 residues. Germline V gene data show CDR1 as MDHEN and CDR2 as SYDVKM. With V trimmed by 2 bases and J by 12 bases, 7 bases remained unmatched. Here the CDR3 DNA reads TGTGCCAGCAGTTTAAGCACAGGGGGCTTAGACACCTTC. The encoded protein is CASSLSTGGLDTF.

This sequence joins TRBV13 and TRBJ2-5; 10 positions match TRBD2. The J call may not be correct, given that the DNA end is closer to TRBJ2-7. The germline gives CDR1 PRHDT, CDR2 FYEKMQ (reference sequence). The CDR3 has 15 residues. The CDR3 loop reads CASSPGGAGGYEQYF. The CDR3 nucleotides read TGTGCCAGCAGCCCCGGGGGAGCGGGAGGGTACGAGCAGTACTTC.

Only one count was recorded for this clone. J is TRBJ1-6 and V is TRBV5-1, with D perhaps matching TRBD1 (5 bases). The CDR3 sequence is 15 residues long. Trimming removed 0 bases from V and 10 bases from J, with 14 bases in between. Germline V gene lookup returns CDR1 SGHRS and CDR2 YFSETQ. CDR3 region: CASSLGRTQDSPLHF. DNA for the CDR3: TGCGCCAGCAGCTTGGGTCGGACACAGGACTCACCCCTCCACTTT.

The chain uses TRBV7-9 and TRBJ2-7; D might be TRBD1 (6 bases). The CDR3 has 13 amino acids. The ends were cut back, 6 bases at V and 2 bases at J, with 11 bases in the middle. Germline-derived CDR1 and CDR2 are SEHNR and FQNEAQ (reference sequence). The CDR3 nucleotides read TGTGCCAGCAGTTTGGGGGCCACCTACGAGCAGTACTTC. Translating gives CASSLGATYEQYF. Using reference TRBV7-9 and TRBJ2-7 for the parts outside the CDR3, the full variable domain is DTGVSQNPRHKITKRGQNVTFRCDPISEHNRLYWYRQTLGQGPEFLTYFQNEAQLEKSRLLSDRFSAERPKGSFSTLEIQRTEQGDSAMYLCASSLGATYEQYFGPGTRLTVT.